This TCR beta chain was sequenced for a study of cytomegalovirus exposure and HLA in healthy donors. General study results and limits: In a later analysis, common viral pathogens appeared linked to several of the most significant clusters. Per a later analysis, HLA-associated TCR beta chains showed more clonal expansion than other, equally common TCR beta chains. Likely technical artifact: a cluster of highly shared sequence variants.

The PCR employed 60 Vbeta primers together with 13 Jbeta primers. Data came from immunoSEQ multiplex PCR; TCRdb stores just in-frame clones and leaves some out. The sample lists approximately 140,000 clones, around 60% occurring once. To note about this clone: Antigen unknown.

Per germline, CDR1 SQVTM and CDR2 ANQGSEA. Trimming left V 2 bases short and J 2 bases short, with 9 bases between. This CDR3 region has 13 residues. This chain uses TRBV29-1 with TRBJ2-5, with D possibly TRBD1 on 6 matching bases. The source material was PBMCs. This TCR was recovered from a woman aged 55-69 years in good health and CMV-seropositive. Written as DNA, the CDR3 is TGCAGCGTTGAATCCGGACAGCAAGAGACCCAGTACTTC. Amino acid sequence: CSVESGQQETQYF.